Below, 14 T cell receptor beta chains from the same sample are listed, as sequenced in a study of blood T cell repertoires in COVID-19 (dated by TCRdb to 2019 to 2021). Library prep was done by the immunoSEQ multiplex PCR assay. The clones in this table, taken by TCRdb from immuneACCESS, are in-frame only. Not every clone is retained; where verified, under half of the shortfall comes from an unresolved V gene, and the cause of the rest is unknown. This sample has fewer than 400,000 clones in its table, and around nine tenths of those were observed once. The ten top clones hold approximately 5.2% of the sample. Sequenced material: PBMCs or T cells enriched from blood (not recorded which). These receptor sequences come from a man aged 60 to 69 who had recovered from COVID-19.

The CDR3: CASSTRDIRAEAFF. The CDR3 bases are TGTGCCAGCAGTACTCGGGACATCCGCGCTGAAGCTTTCTTT. V gene TRBV27 combines with J gene TRBJ1-1; D possibly corresponds to TRBD1 (6 bases). CDR3 length: 14 amino acids. Trimming took 5 bases from V and 6 from J, leaving 16 bases between them. CDR1 and CDR2 (germline): MNHEY, SMNVEV (reference sequence).

In DNA, the CDR3 is TGTGCCAGCAGACTCGGGACAGGTACCTCTGGGGCCAACGTCCTGACTTTC. It encodes CASRLGTGTSGANVLTF. The chain links TRBV27 to TRBJ2-6; 8 bases align to TRBD1. The CDR3 is 17 residues long. Germline CDR1 MNHEY, CDR2 SMNVEV (reference sequence). The V gene end was trimmed by 6 bases and the J gene end by 0 bases; junction bases not matched to a gene: 7. The whole variable domain, remainder taken from reference TRBV27 and TRBJ2-6, is EAQVTQNPRYLITVTGKKLTVTCSQNMNHEYMSWYRQDPGLGLRQIYYSMNVEVTDKGDVPEGYKVSRKEKRNFPLILESPSPNQTSLYFCASRLGTGTSGANVLTFGAGSRLTVL.

This clone was counted between two and nine times. The rearrangement links TRBV3-1 (or the pseudogene TRBV3-2) to TRBJ1-1; maybe TRBD1 (6 bases). V dropped 1 base and J dropped 4 bases, with 13 bases sitting between them. The CDR3 consists of 15 residues. The V gene's germline CDR1 is LGHDT and CDR2 YNNKEL (reference sequence). This chain's CDR3 is CASSQGDRFGTEAFF. The CDR3 DNA reads as TGTGCCAGCAGCCAAGGAGACAGGTTCGGCACTGAAGCTTTCTTT.

The chain combines TRBV18 with TRBJ1-2; 8 nucleotides agree with TRBD1. The CDR3 totals 15 residues. CDR1 is KGHSH and CDR2 is LQKENI in the germline V gene. V lost 3 bases, J lost 1 base, and 4 bases stayed unmatched. This CDR3 reads CASSPRQGINYGYTF. CDR3 sequence (DNA): TGTGCCAGCTCACCTCGACAGGGGATTAACTATGGCTACACCTTC. Together with reference TRBV18 and TRBJ1-2, the CDR3 gives the full variable domain: NAGVMQNPRHLVRRRGQEARLRCSPMKGHSHVYWYRQLPEEGLKFMVYLQKENIIDESGMPKERFSAEFPKEGPSILRIQQVVRGDSAAYFCASSPRQGINYGYTFGSGTRLTVV.

The rearrangement uses TRBV5-6 and TRBJ2-2; 9 bases agree with TRBD1. Trimming at V came to 6 bases and at J to 4 bases, leaving 10 bases not matched to a gene. This CDR3 contains 16 residues. Germline values: CDR1 SGHDT, CDR2 YYEEEE. CDR3 amino acids: CASNSEDRGGTGELFF. In DNA, the CDR3 is TGTGCCAGCAACTCCGAGGACAGGGGAGGCACCGGGGAGCTGTTTTTT.

About this clone: Different DNA sequences within this sample yield the same CDR3. The rearrangement uses TRBV9 and TRBJ2-1; 10 bases agree with TRBD2. The CDR3 length is 15 residues. Germline CDR1 and CDR2: SGDLS and YYNGEE. Trimming took 0 bases from V and 5 from J; bases not matched to a gene: 2. DNA for the CDR3: TGTGCCAGCAGCGTAGGGCTAGCGGGAGACAATGAGCAGTTCTTC. Translating gives CASSVGLAGDNEQFF. The whole variable domain, remainder taken from reference TRBV9 and TRBJ2-1, is DSGVTQTPKHLITATGQRVTLRCSPRSGDLSVYWYQQSLDQGLQFLIQYYNGEERAKGNILERFSAQQFPDLHSELNLSSLELGDSALYFCASSVGLAGDNEQFFGPGTRLTVL.

This rearrangement joins TRBV5-1 to TRBJ2-2; 12 bases line up with TRBD2. CDR3 length: 20 residues. CDR1 is SGHRS and CDR2 is YFSETQ in the germline V gene. Trimming cost V 4 bases and J 1 base; bases outside gene matches: 14. The CDR3: CASSHLTSGSVNENTGELFF. CDR3 in DNA: TGCGCCAGCAGCCATCTGACTAGCGGGAGCGTTAACGAGAACACCGGGGAGCTGTTTTTT.

The chain links TRBV12-3 or TRBV12-4 to TRBJ2-7; 11 bases are a match to TRBD1. The J segment lost 2 bases and the V segment lost 9 bases, leaving 3 bases of the junction unmatched. There are 13 residues in the CDR3. The chain's CDR3 is CASLGQGAYEQYF. The CDR3 DNA sequence: TGTGCCAGTTTGGGACAGGGGGCCTACGAGCAGTACTTC.

The chain is built from TRBV19 and TRBJ2-2; unclear D gene. Deletions cut 6 bases from V and 1 base from J, with 12 bases between. The length of the CDR3 is 15 residues. CDR1 is LNHDA, CDR2 SQIVND, per germline (reference sequence). CDR3 amino acids: CASSIYHRNTGELFF. The CDR3 nucleotides read TGTGCCAGTAGCATATATCACAGGAACACCGGGGAGCTGTTTTTT.

V is TRBV5-1 and J is TRBJ2-2, with 8 bases fitting TRBD1. V shed 7 bases, J shed 2 bases, and the junction held 10 bases outside the gene matches. The germline CDR1 and CDR2 sequences are SGHRS and YFSETQ. The CDR3 runs 16 residues. As DNA, the CDR3 is TGCGCCAGCCAGCAAACAGGGGGTTATAACACCGGGGAGCTGTTTTTT. Protein product: CASQQTGGYNTGELFF.

The chain joins TRBV6-5 to TRBJ2-5, with D perhaps TRBD1 (6 bases). Germline V lookup: CDR1 MNHEY, CDR2 SVGAGI. Trimming shortened V by 10 bases and J by 5 bases, and 20 bases separated the two germline ends. The CDR3 consists of 14 residues. CDR3 sequence reads: CATPAGDPWETQYF. In DNA, the CDR3 is TGTGCCACCCCCGCAGGGGATCCGTGGGAGACCCAGTACTTC.

V gene TRBV5-1 combines with J gene TRBJ1-2; a possible D gene is TRBD1 (5 bases). V was pared by 4 bases and J by 7 bases, with 17 bases between. This CDR3 has 14 residues. Germline V gene lookup returns CDR1 SGHRS and CDR2 YFSETQ. The CDR3, as DNA: TGCGCCAGCAGCCGGGGGGACGGGGTGATTGGCTACACCTTC. This translates into CASSRGDGVIGYTF.

This clone appeared a single time. The chain has TRBV27 and TRBJ2-7, with TRBD2 matching over 8 bases. Germline values: CDR1 MNHEY, CDR2 SMNVEV (reference sequence). J lost 0 bases, V lost 6 bases, and 7 bases had no gene match. The CDR3 contains 15 residues. CDR3 coding DNA: TGTGCCAGCAGCTCCCGCGGGAGGAGCTCCTACGAGCAGTACTTC. Protein sequence: CASSSRGRSSYEQYF.

The chain couples TRBV4-2 to TRBJ1-2; TRBD1 might be the D (6 bases). This CDR3 contains 16 residues. V shed 0 bases and J shed 6 bases, with 17 bases lying between them. The V gene's germline CDR1 is LGHNA and CDR2 YNFKEQ. The CDR3 sequence: CASSQDRVGGVDGYTF. CDR3 in DNA: TGTGCCAGCAGCCAAGATCGGGTTGGGGGCGTCGATGGCTACACCTTC.